The 13 T cell receptor beta chains below come from one sample, sequenced in a study of blood T cell repertoires in COVID-19. Clones were sequenced by immunoSEQ multiplex PCR, and TCRdb holds only the in-frame ones, with some missing. The sample shows about 240,000 clones, over 80% of them seen only once. Sequencing was performed on peripheral blood. These TCRs come from a man younger than 45 who had recovered from COVID-19.

This chain links TRBV19 with TRBJ2-3; D is perhaps TRBD2 (6 bases). Germline V CDR1 and CDR2: LNHDA, SQIVND (reference sequence). The V and J ends lost 4 bases and 0 bases respectively, with 8 bases between them. The CDR3 is made up of 14 amino acids. CDR3 nucleotide sequence: TGTGCCAGTAGTAGCGGGGCGAGCACAGATACGCAGTATTTT. The encoded protein is CASSSGASTDTQYF.

The V gene is TRBV19, the J gene TRBJ2-5, with TRBD1 matching 10 bases. CDR1 is LNHDA, CDR2 SQIVND, per germline (reference sequence). J was trimmed by 2 bases and V by 5 bases; bases with no gene match: 5. This CDR3 spans 15 amino acids. The CDR3 reads CASSGPGQGQETQYF. The CDR3 nucleotides are TGTGCCAGTAGTGGACCGGGACAGGGGCAAGAGACCCAGTACTTC.

The J gene is TRBJ1-1, the V gene TRBV10-1; maybe TRBD1 (6 bases). Germline V CDR1 and CDR2: WNHNN, SYGVQD (reference sequence). The CDR3 runs to 15 residues. Trimming took off 0 bases at V and 6 bases at J, with 14 bases between the two ends. The CDR3 loop reads CASSESPTGRSEAFF. The CDR3 nucleotides read TGCGCCAGCAGTGAGTCCCCCACAGGGCGCTCTGAAGCTTTCTTT.

The chain employs TRBV19 and TRBJ2-5; 8 bases fit TRBD1. Germline CDR1 and CDR2: LNHDA and SQIVND (reference sequence). This CDR3 comprises 15 residues. J lost 0 bases, V lost 8 bases, and 8 bases had no gene match. DNA for the CDR3: TGTGCCAGTTCTCGGACAGGGCCACACCAAGAGACCCAGTACTTC. Residues: CASSRTGPHQETQYF.

This clone was seen a handful of times. The rearrangement links TRBV28 to TRBJ2-7; D call uncertain. CDR1 MDHEN and CDR2 SYDVKM come from the germline V gene. The CDR3 has 14 residues. The V end was cut by 0 bases, the J end by 1 base, with 7 bases between. CDR3: CASSLWVGSYEQYF. For the CDR3, the DNA is TGTGCCAGCAGTTTATGGGTCGGGTCCTACGAGCAGTACTTC.

The chain employs TRBV3-1 (or the pseudogene TRBV3-2) and TRBJ1-2; possibly TRBD1 for D (5 bases). Deletions cut 0 bases from V and 2 bases from J, with 10 bases between. Germline CDR1 is LGHDT and CDR2 is YNNKEL (reference sequence). There are 15 residues in the CDR3. Here the CDR3 reads CASSQDRKGNYGYTF. The CDR3 DNA is TGTGCCAGCAGCCAAGATCGAAAGGGGAACTATGGCTACACCTTC.

This clone was seen only a few times. The chain has TRBV2 and TRBJ1-1; 8 nucleotides agree with TRBD1. The V gene end was trimmed by 5 bases and the J gene end by 6 bases; junction bases not matched to a gene: 8. The CDR3 contains 14 residues. The germline CDR1 and CDR2 sequences are SNHLY and FYNNEI. CDR3 residues: CASSLGQGQAEAFF. CDR3 nucleotides: TGTGCCAGCAGTCTCGGACAGGGCCAGGCTGAAGCTTTCTTT.

V usage is TRBV6-5 and J usage is TRBJ2-5; tentative D call: TRBD2 (6 bases). The germline gives CDR1 MNHEY, CDR2 SVGAGI. This CDR3 region has 15 residues. Trimming stripped 5 bases from V and 0 bases from J, with 13 bases between. In nucleotides, the CDR3 is TGTGCCAGCAGTCGACCACTAGCCCACCAAGAGACCCAGTACTTC. Translated, it gives CASSRPLAHQETQYF.

The chain employs TRBV11-2 and TRBJ2-7, with 8 positions matching TRBD1. The CDR3 contains 15 residues. The trim removed 1 base at V and 5 bases at J, leaving 7 bases unmatched. Germline V CDR1 and CDR2: SGHAT, FQNNGV. CDR3 DNA sequence: TGTGCCAGCAGCTTAGTCGGGCAGGGGGCCCACGAGCAGTACTTC. Translation gives CASSLVGQGAHEQYF.

The V gene is TRBV6-6, the J gene TRBJ2-3; D might be TRBD1 (5 bases). The germline V gene encodes CDR1 MNHNY and CDR2 SVGAGI (reference sequence). The germline V and J ends were trimmed by 2 bases and 2 bases, with 8 bases remaining between them. The CDR3 is made up of 14 amino acids. The CDR3 nucleotides are TGTGCCAGCAGTTACAGACAGAACACAGATACGCAGTATTTT. Amino acid sequence: CASSYRQNTDTQYF.

The chain employs TRBV19 and TRBJ2-3; 9 bases align to TRBD2. Germline V gene data show CDR1 as LNHDA and CDR2 as SQIVND (reference sequence). The V gene end was trimmed by 4 bases and the J gene end by 0 bases; junction bases not matched to a gene: 5. CDR3 size: 16 residues. The CDR3 DNA reads TGTGCCAGTAGTACGGATAGCGGGAGTAGCACAGATACGCAGTATTTT. Translation gives CASSTDSGSSTDTQYF.

The CDR3 region is CASSLGGAGGYTF. The CDR3 DNA reads TGTGCCAGCAGCCTTGGGGGGGCAGGTGGCTACACCTTC. The chain couples TRBV2 to TRBJ1-2; D perhaps matches TRBD1 (6 bases). CDR1 is SNHLY and CDR2 is FYNNEI in the germline V gene. The V gene lost 6 bases and the J gene lost 7 bases, with 15 bases spanning the gap. The CDR3 contains 13 residues.

The CDR3 spells CATRRTSRRDNEKLFF. CDR3 in DNA: TGTGCCACCCGGCGGACATCACGTCGAGATAATGAAAAACTGTTTTTT. The rearrangement links TRBV24-1 to TRBJ1-4, with D perhaps matching TRBD1 (5 bases). V was trimmed by 9 bases and J by 4 bases, leaving 20 bases between them. CDR1 is KGHDR and CDR2 is SFDVKD in the germline V gene. The CDR3 runs to 16 residues.